Listed below are T cell receptor beta chains from one sample, sequenced in a study of T cells after yellow fever vaccination. TCRdb re-analysed the 5' RACE reads in MiXCR, keeping a single row per CDR3 protein. The table has some 670,000 distinct CDR3 sequences, 9% to 15% seen once. The sequencing here drew on PBMCs, taken on the day of the yellow fever booster vaccination. The receptors here all came from a man in his thirties or forties who received the YFV17D yellow fever vaccine. CDR3s include the opening cysteine and the closing phenylalanine or tryptophan. D genes are given only for firm matches. The size field is filled for only some rows; it gives once, few, many or a size class.

v_call,clone_size,j_call,d_call,cdr3_aa
TRBV12-5,-,TRBJ2-1,-,CASGLISYNEQFF
TRBV11-1,few,TRBJ2-2,-,CASSLPAMNTGELFF
TRBV6-1,-,TRBJ2-6,-,CASSPTGNSGANVLTF
TRBV18,-,TRBJ2-5,-,CASSPPVTYQETQYF
TRBV20-1,few,TRBJ2-7,TRBD1,CSAPTAGGSSYEQYF
TRBV12-3/TRBV12-4,-,TRBJ1-5,-,CASRGGQARPQHF
TRBV20-1,-,TRBJ2-1,-,CSAEVNNEQFF
TRBV29-1,few,TRBJ2-3,-,CSAPREFSTDTQYF
TRBV7-2,-,TRBJ2-2,-,CASSLGQIGSGELFF
TRBV5-4,few,TRBJ2-3,TRBD1,CASSWTGRYRTDTQYF
TRBV28,-,TRBJ2-7,TRBD2,CASSLDSRSGSYEQYF
TRBV20-1,-,TRBJ2-5,-,CSARGPGQETQYF
TRBV7-8,-,TRBJ2-3,-,CASGQGRVTDTQYF
TRBV14,few,TRBJ2-3,-,CASSRGRPPWTTDTQYF
TRBV7-2,-,TRBJ2-7,-,CASSPQPPYEQYF
TRBV7-2,-,TRBJ1-1,-,CASSLALRENTEAFF
TRBV4-1,-,TRBJ2-1,-,CASSQAGTVGNEQFF
TRBV7-8,-,TRBJ1-2,-,CASSLVSVGYGYTF
TRBV11-2,many,TRBJ1-1,-,CASSIMNTEAFF
TRBV20-1,-,TRBJ2-7,TRBD2,CSATQGLESGSWYEQYF
TRBV5-1,-,TRBJ2-2,-,CARTNSGELFF
TRBV12-3/TRBV12-4,few,TRBJ2-7,TRBD2,CASSLRASGSDEQYF
TRBV18,few,TRBJ2-5,TRBD2,CASSHSGSRETQYF
TRBV28,few,TRBJ1-1,-,CASRAQILAFF